These T cell receptor beta chains were read from a single sample in a study of OX40 agonist ivuxolimab in advanced cancers. Assay used: immunoSEQ multiplex PCR; TCRdb lists only in-frame clones, some missing. This table has approximately 64,000 clones, over 80% appearing once. Sequences were derived from CD4+ or CD8+ T cells sorted from blood, sampled in a trial of the OX40 agonist ivuxolimab. The receptor source for this set is an adult with an advanced solid tumor such as melanoma, head and neck, liver or kidney cancer. The CDR3 runs from the conserved cysteine through the conserved F or W. Each record gives: V gene, J gene, D gene, clone size, CDR3 DNA, CDR3 protein. D genes are given only for firm matches. Some rows mark clone size as missing; the rest say once, few, many or name a class of expanded clone.

v_gene: TRBV5-1
j_gene: TRBJ2-6
d_gene: .
abundance: .
CDR3nt: TGCGCCAGCAGCTTGAGGGAAGCGGACGTCCTGACTTTC
CDR3aa: CASSLREADVLTF

v_gene: TRBV5-3
j_gene: TRBJ2-7
d_gene: .
abundance: .
CDR3nt: TGTGCCAGAAGGGCCCCGGGACTCAAGCTCCCCCCGACCTACGAGCAGTACTTC
CDR3aa: CARRAPGLKLPPTYEQYF

v_gene: TRBV4-2
j_gene: TRBJ2-3
d_gene: TRBD1
abundance: .
CDR3nt: TGTGCCAGCAGCCATCCCCCAGGGGGAGATACGCAGTATTTT
CDR3aa: CASSHPPGGDTQYF

v_gene: TRBV10-3
j_gene: TRBJ2-5
d_gene: .
abundance: .
CDR3nt: TGTGCCATCACGGCCGACCGGCAGACCCAGTACTTC
CDR3aa: CAITADRQTQYF

v_gene: TRBV7-8
j_gene: TRBJ2-4
d_gene: .
abundance: .
CDR3nt: TGTGCCAGCAGCTTCCCGGGACGACTTCAGTACTTC
CDR3aa: CASSFPGRLQYF

v_gene: TRBV5-1
j_gene: TRBJ1-5
d_gene: .
abundance: .
CDR3nt: TGCGCCAGCAGCCTCGACACTACGGATCAGCCCCAGCATTTT
CDR3aa: CASSLDTTDQPQHF

v_gene: TRBV2
j_gene: TRBJ2-3
d_gene: .
abundance: .
CDR3nt: TGTGCCAGCCCCGGGACTTATACGCAGTATTTT
CDR3aa: CASPGTYTQYF

v_gene: TRBV5-4
j_gene: TRBJ2-2
d_gene: .
abundance: .
CDR3nt: TGTGCCAGCAGGGGCGCAGATACCGGGGAGCTGTTTTTT
CDR3aa: CASRGADTGELFF

v_gene: TRBV7-8
j_gene: TRBJ2-7
d_gene: .
abundance: .
CDR3nt: TGTGCCAGCAGCTTAGTTCCGAGGACTTACTACGAGCAGTACTTC
CDR3aa: CASSLVPRTYYEQYF

v_gene: TRBV7-2
j_gene: TRBJ2-2
d_gene: .
abundance: once
CDR3nt: TGTGCCAGCAGCTTAGAGCAGCCTCAAAAGCTGTTTTTT
CDR3aa: CASSLEQPQKLFF

v_gene: TRBV27
j_gene: TRBJ2-1
d_gene: .
abundance: .
CDR3nt: TGTGCCAGCAGTTCCAACGGGGCGGACCCCTCTTTCTTC
CDR3aa: CASSSNGADPSFF

v_gene: TRBV5-1
j_gene: TRBJ1-2
d_gene: TRBD1
abundance: once
CDR3nt: TGCGCCAGCAGCTCTCAGCCGGGACAGGGCGATGGCTACACCTTC
CDR3aa: CASSSQPGQGDGYTF

v_gene: TRBV6-6
j_gene: TRBJ2-7
d_gene: TRBD1
abundance: .
CDR3nt: TGTGCCAGCAGCGACCTGGGACAGCCGCGCGAGCAGTACTTC
CDR3aa: CASSDLGQPREQYF

v_gene: TRBV5-1
j_gene: TRBJ1-1
d_gene: TRBD1
abundance: once
CDR3nt: TGCGCCAGCTCGACAGGGGACGACATGGGGAACACTGAAGCTTTCTTT
CDR3aa: CASSTGDDMGNTEAFF

v_gene: TRBV19
j_gene: TRBJ2-5
d_gene: .
abundance: .
CDR3nt: TGTGCCAGTACCCCCGGCCGGCAACAAGAGACCCAGTACTTC
CDR3aa: CASTPGRQQETQYF

v_gene: TRBV7-2
j_gene: TRBJ1-1
d_gene: .
abundance: .
CDR3nt: TGTGCCAGCAGCTTAGCGATCACTGAAGCTTTCTTT
CDR3aa: CASSLAITEAFF

v_gene: TRBV7-9
j_gene: TRBJ1-1
d_gene: .
abundance: few
CDR3nt: TGTGCCAGCAGCCCACAGCCCACTGAAGCTTTCTTT
CDR3aa: CASSPQPTEAFF

v_gene: TRBV13
j_gene: TRBJ1-4
d_gene: .
abundance: .
CDR3nt: TGTGCCAGCAGCTTGGGCACCGGGCTGGGGAATGAAAAACTGTTTTTT
CDR3aa: CASSLGTGLGNEKLFF

v_gene: TRBV19
j_gene: TRBJ1-3
d_gene: .
abundance: .
CDR3nt: TGTGCCAGTAGAACCCAGGCCGGATCTGGAAACACCATATATTTT
CDR3aa: CASRTQAGSGNTIYF

v_gene: TRBV11-2
j_gene: TRBJ2-1
d_gene: TRBD2
abundance: .
CDR3nt: TGTGCCAGCAGCTTAGATAGCGGGAACAATGAGCAGTTCTTC
CDR3aa: CASSLDSGNNEQFF

v_gene: TRBV18
j_gene: TRBJ2-1
d_gene: TRBD2
abundance: .
CDR3nt: TGTGCCAGCTCACGGACTAGCGGGCCCAATGAGCAGTTCTTC
CDR3aa: CASSRTSGPNEQFF

v_gene: TRBV10-3
j_gene: TRBJ2-1
d_gene: .
abundance: .
CDR3nt: TGTGCCATCAGTGAGGTTAGCGGCTCCTACAATGAGCAGTTCTTC
CDR3aa: CAISEVSGSYNEQFF

v_gene: TRBV9
j_gene: TRBJ2-2
d_gene: .
abundance: .
CDR3nt: TGTGCCAGCAGCGAGACAACTAGTAGTCACGGGGAGCTGTTTTTT
CDR3aa: CASSETTSSHGELFF

v_gene: TRBV5-1
j_gene: TRBJ2-3
d_gene: TRBD1
abundance: .
CDR3nt: TGCGCCAGCAGCGCGGGACAGGGAGTCGAAGATACGCAGTATTTT
CDR3aa: CASSAGQGVEDTQYF

v_gene: TRBV5-1
j_gene: TRBJ2-3
d_gene: .
abundance: .
CDR3nt: TGCGCCACTTCCGAAGGACAGCTCACAGATACGCAGTATTTT
CDR3aa: CATSEGQLTDTQYF

v_gene: TRBV19
j_gene: TRBJ2-7
d_gene: .
abundance: once
CDR3nt: TGTGCCAGTAGTCCCCTCTGGGAGGGGGTCCCTGTGGAGCAGTACTTC
CDR3aa: CASSPLWEGVPVEQYF

v_gene: TRBV5-1
j_gene: TRBJ2-7
d_gene: TRBD1
abundance: .
CDR3nt: TGCGCCAGCAGCTTGGCCTTACAGGGGAATGGCTACGAGCAGTACTTC
CDR3aa: CASSLALQGNGYEQYF

v_gene: TRBV28
j_gene: TRBJ1-4
d_gene: .
abundance: .
CDR3nt: TGTGCCAGCAACAGAGCTAATGAAAAACTGTTTTTT
CDR3aa: CASNRANEKLFF

v_gene: TRBV28
j_gene: TRBJ2-5
d_gene: TRBD2
abundance: few
CDR3nt: TGTGCCAGCAGTTCCAGGACTAGCGGGAGGTACCAAGAGACCCAGTACTTC
CDR3aa: CASSSRTSGRYQETQYF

v_gene: TRBV18
j_gene: TRBJ2-5
d_gene: .
abundance: once
CDR3nt: TGTGCCAGCTCAAGCTACAGTGGAGAGACCCAGTACTTC
CDR3aa: CASSSYSGETQYF

v_gene: TRBV19
j_gene: TRBJ1-4
d_gene: .
abundance: .
CDR3nt: TGTGCCAGTAGTATAGATCGAGAAACGAGGGGAAAACTGTTTTTT
CDR3aa: CASSIDRETRGKLFF

v_gene: TRBV19
j_gene: TRBJ2-7
d_gene: TRBD1
abundance: .
CDR3nt: TGTGCCAGTAGTCCGACAGGGGGGCCCTACGAGCAGTACTTC
CDR3aa: CASSPTGGPYEQYF

v_gene: TRBV7-2
j_gene: TRBJ2-7
d_gene: .
abundance: .
CDR3nt: TGTGCCAGCAGCTTAGGTGGGCACGGGATTTACGAGCAGTACTTC
CDR3aa: CASSLGGHGIYEQYF

v_gene: TRBV14
j_gene: TRBJ1-5
d_gene: .
abundance: few
CDR3nt: TGTGCCAGCAGCCAAGATAGCAATCAGCCCCAGCATTTT
CDR3aa: CASSQDSNQPQHF

v_gene: TRBV10-1
j_gene: TRBJ2-7
d_gene: .
abundance: .
CDR3nt: TGCGCCAGCAGTGAGTCGACAGGAAACGAGCAGTACTTC
CDR3aa: CASSESTGNEQYF

v_gene: TRBV10-2
j_gene: TRBJ1-4
d_gene: .
abundance: .
CDR3nt: TGCGCCAGCAGGACAGATGGCGAAAAACTGTTTTTT
CDR3aa: CASRTDGEKLFF

v_gene: TRBV6-5
j_gene: TRBJ2-1
d_gene: TRBD2
abundance: once
CDR3nt: TGTGCCAGCAGTTACGGAGCGGGAGGGAACAATGAGCAGTTCTTC
CDR3aa: CASSYGAGGNNEQFF

v_gene: TRBV14
j_gene: TRBJ2-7
d_gene: .
abundance: .
CDR3nt: TGTGCCAGCAGCCAATTTCCTAGCGTTTACGAGCAGTACTTC
CDR3aa: CASSQFPSVYEQYF

v_gene: TRBV27
j_gene: TRBJ2-1
d_gene: TRBD1
abundance: .
CDR3nt: TGTGCCAGCAGTTCAGATTGGGGACAGGACCTCGAGCAGTTCTTC
CDR3aa: CASSSDWGQDLEQFF

v_gene: TRBV30
j_gene: TRBJ2-3
d_gene: TRBD2
abundance: .
CDR3nt: TGTGCCTGGAGTCCCGGGTGGTTAGCGGGGGTTCAGTATTTT
CDR3aa: CAWSPGWLAGVQYF

v_gene: TRBV5-6
j_gene: TRBJ2-2
d_gene: .
abundance: .
CDR3nt: TGTGCCAGTCGGGAGCTGTTTTTT
CDR3aa: CASRELFF

v_gene: TRBV5-8
j_gene: TRBJ2-3
d_gene: .
abundance: .
CDR3nt: TGTGCCAGCAGCTATACTGTCAAGGATACGCAGTATTTT
CDR3aa: CASSYTVKDTQYF

v_gene: TRBV9
j_gene: TRBJ2-1
d_gene: TRBD1
abundance: .
CDR3nt: TGTGCCAGCAGCGTAGGGACAGGGTTGGGTGAGCAGTTCTTC
CDR3aa: CASSVGTGLGEQFF

v_gene: TRBV19
j_gene: TRBJ1-5
d_gene: .
abundance: .
CDR3nt: TGTGCCAGTAGTCTTGGTCGGGGCAGGCAGCCCCAGCATTTT
CDR3aa: CASSLGRGRQPQHF

v_gene: TRBV2
j_gene: TRBJ2-1
d_gene: .
abundance: .
CDR3nt: TGTGCCAGCAGTGAAAACCCTGGGGATGAGCAGTTCTTC
CDR3aa: CASSENPGDEQFF

v_gene: TRBV7-2
j_gene: TRBJ2-7
d_gene: TRBD1
abundance: .
CDR3nt: TGTGCCAGCAGCTTAGCCCACAGACAGGGGGCCTTCTACGAGCAGTACTTC
CDR3aa: CASSLAHRQGAFYEQYF

v_gene: TRBV2
j_gene: TRBJ2-7
d_gene: TRBD2
abundance: .
CDR3nt: TGTGCCAGCAGAGGGGCCTCGGGGGGCTACGAGCAGTACTTC
CDR3aa: CASRGASGGYEQYF

v_gene: TRBV25-1
j_gene: TRBJ1-3
d_gene: .
abundance: .
CDR3nt: TGTGCCAGCAGTGAATGGGGTCCGTCTGGAAACACCATATATTTT
CDR3aa: CASSEWGPSGNTIYF

v_gene: TRBV4-1
j_gene: TRBJ2-1
d_gene: TRBD2
abundance: .
CDR3nt: TGCGCCAGCAGCCAAGGTGGGTCTAGCGGGGGGAGGGGTGAGCAGTTCTTC
CDR3aa: CASSQGGSSGGRGEQFF

v_gene: TRBV28
j_gene: TRBJ2-7
d_gene: TRBD2
abundance: .
CDR3nt: TGTGCCAGCACACTGGGAGGGGAGGCGACCTACGAGCAGTACTTC
CDR3aa: CASTLGGEATYEQYF

v_gene: TRBV7-2
j_gene: TRBJ1-5
d_gene: .
abundance: few
CDR3nt: TGTGCCAGCAGCCTAGGGGCGGGGATCGGCAATCAGCCCCAGCATTTT
CDR3aa: CASSLGAGIGNQPQHF

v_gene: TRBV30
j_gene: TRBJ1-2
d_gene: .
abundance: .
CDR3nt: TGTGCCTGGAGCGGGCGGGACATCGGTGGCTACACCTTC
CDR3aa: CAWSGRDIGGYTF

v_gene: TRBV6-6
j_gene: TRBJ2-7
d_gene: .
abundance: few
CDR3nt: TGTGCCAGCAGTTACCCGATGACCTACGAGCAGTACTTC
CDR3aa: CASSYPMTYEQYF

v_gene: TRBV7-2
j_gene: TRBJ1-2
d_gene: .
abundance: .
CDR3nt: TGTGCCAGCAGCTTAGTCGGGTCAGCTAACTATGGCTACACCTTC
CDR3aa: CASSLVGSANYGYTF